This T cell receptor beta chain came from a study of spatial heterogeneity in lung cancer. This sample's time point: blood at routine non-recurrence follow-up after resection. Extraction of whole RNA from tumor, nontumor lung or frozen PBMC preceded unsorted sequencing. The CDR3 totals 17 residues. V shed 0 bases, J shed 5 bases, and the junction held 11 bases outside the gene matches. Looked up from germline, CDR1 is SNHLY and CDR2 is FYNNEI. Many counts were recorded for this clonotype. TCRdb redid the calling of the 5' RACE reads with MiXCR, one entry per CDR3 protein. Seen here are fewer than 60,000 distinct CDR3 sequences, less than 9% observed once, and the top ten hold over 30%.

The chain links TRBV2 to TRBJ2-5, with TRBD2 matching over 8 bases. This TCR derives from a female donor with early-stage non-small cell lung cancer. This sample comprised PBMCs, obtained at follow-up. The DNA for the CDR3 is TGTGCCAGCAGTGAAGCGCTGGGCGGACTAGCTGTTGAGACCCAGTACTTC. It yields the protein CASSEALGGLAVETQYF.